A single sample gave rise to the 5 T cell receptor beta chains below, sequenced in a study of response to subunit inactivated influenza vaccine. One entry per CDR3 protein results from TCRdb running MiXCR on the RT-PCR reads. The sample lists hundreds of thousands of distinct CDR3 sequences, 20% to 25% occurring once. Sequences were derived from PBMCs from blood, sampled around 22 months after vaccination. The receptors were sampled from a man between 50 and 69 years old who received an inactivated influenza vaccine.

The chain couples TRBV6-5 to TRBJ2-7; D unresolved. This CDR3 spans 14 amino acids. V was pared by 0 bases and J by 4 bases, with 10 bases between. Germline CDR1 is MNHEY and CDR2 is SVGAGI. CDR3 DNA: TGTGCCAGCAGTTACTCTGGCAGAGTGTACGAGCAGTACTTC. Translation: CASSYSGRVYEQYF.

CDR3 sequence: CASSPIGGVIYEQYF. The DNA for the CDR3 is TGTGCCAGCAGCCCCATCGGGGGAGTGATATACGAGCAGTACTTC. V usage is TRBV5-6 and J usage is TRBJ2-7, with D tentatively TRBD2 (6 bases). Trimming took off 4 bases at V and 4 bases at J, with 18 bases between the two ends. Per germline, CDR1 SGHDT and CDR2 YYEEEE. CDR3 length: 15 residues.

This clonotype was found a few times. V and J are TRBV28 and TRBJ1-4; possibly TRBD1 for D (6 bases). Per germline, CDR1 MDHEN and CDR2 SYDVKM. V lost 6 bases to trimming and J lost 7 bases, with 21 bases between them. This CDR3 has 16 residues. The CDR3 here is CASRGMGSGAGEKLFF. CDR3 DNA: TGTGCCAGCAGGGGTATGGGGTCGGGGGCGGGTGAAAAACTGTTTTTT.

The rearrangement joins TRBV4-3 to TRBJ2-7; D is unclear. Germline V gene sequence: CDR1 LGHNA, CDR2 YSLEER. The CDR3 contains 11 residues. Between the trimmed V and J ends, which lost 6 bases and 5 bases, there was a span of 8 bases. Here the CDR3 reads CASRHFHEQYF. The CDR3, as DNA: TGCGCCAGCAGGCACTTCCACGAGCAGTACTTC.

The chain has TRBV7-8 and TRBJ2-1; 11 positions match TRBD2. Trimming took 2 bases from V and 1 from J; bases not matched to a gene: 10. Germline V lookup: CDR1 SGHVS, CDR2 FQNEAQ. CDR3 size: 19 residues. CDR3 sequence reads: CASSLNYVLAGVSYNEQFF. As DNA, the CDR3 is TGTGCCAGCAGCTTAAACTACGTACTAGCGGGAGTTTCCTACAATGAGCAGTTCTTC.